This T cell receptor (beta chain) was sequenced in a study of shared clonotypes between healthy human individuals. Measured with immunoSEQ multiplex PCR; TCRdb has only the in-frame clones, and not every one. The table shows about 680,000 clones, with 92% occurring only once. The CDR3 contains 17 residues. In germline, CDR1 is MNHEY, CDR2 SMNVEV (reference sequence). Trimming removed 1 base from V and 0 bases from J, with 10 bases in between. Cells designated naive CD8 were CD45RO-negative and were positively selected for CCR7, with terminally differentiated effector memory CD45RA+ cells excluded. Points on this clone: Antigen: not known.

Findings and limits, study-wide: Clonotypes that were shared across four donors made up around 5% of naive CD4 clonotypes. Non-shared clonotypes were found to have lower generation probabilities than the clonotypes that were shared by all four of the sorted-subset donors. Though the depth was large, rarefaction showed that sorted-subset sequencing was incomplete. Only blood was sampled; tissue repertoires likely differ.

This rearrangement joins TRBV27 to TRBJ2-6, with a possible D match to TRBD1 (6 bases). The sequence derives from a man between 25 and 39 years old in good health. Specimen: naive CD8+ T cells sorted from blood. The CDR3 DNA sequence: TGTGCCAGCAGTTTATGGGGACAAGTCTCTGGGGCCAACGTCCTGACTTTC. Residues: CASSLWGQVSGANVLTF.